These 20 T cell receptor beta chains were sequenced from one sample in a study of blood T cell repertoires in COVID-19. Assay used: immunoSEQ multiplex PCR; TCRdb lists only in-frame clones, some missing. The sample lists about 270,000 clones; just under 85% were seen once. Sequencing was done on a sample of peripheral blood. These receptor sequences come from a woman aged 45-65 years with active or convalescent COVID-19.

The chain recombines TRBV27 with TRBJ1-5; D ambiguous. The CDR3 is made up of 14 amino acids. The germline V and J ends were trimmed by 3 bases and 0 bases, with 6 bases remaining between them. CDR1 MNHEY and CDR2 SMNVEV come from the germline V gene (reference sequence). CDR3 region: CASSFYGSNQPQHF. In nucleotides, the CDR3 is TGTGCCAGCAGTTTTTACGGTAGCAATCAGCCCCAGCATTTT.

The rearrangement joins TRBV7-8 to TRBJ1-1; no clear D. This CDR3 region has 15 residues. V lost 5 bases to trimming and J lost 4 bases, with 17 bases between them. Germline values: CDR1 SGHVS, CDR2 FQNEAQ. CDR3 amino acids: CASSAEDRRGTEAFF. The CDR3 DNA is TGTGCCAGCAGCGCGGAGGACCGGCGTGGCACTGAAGCTTTCTTT.

This chain joins TRBV5-1 and TRBJ2-2; D is undetermined. Germline V lookup: CDR1 SGHRS, CDR2 YFSETQ. The CDR3 spans 12 residues. V was cut by 3 bases and J by 4 bases, with 4 bases left in between. CDR3 region: CASSSFTGELFF. For the CDR3, the DNA is TGCGCCAGCAGCTCATTCACCGGGGAGCTGTTTTTT.

The rearrangement links TRBV6-5 to TRBJ1-2, with D maybe TRBD1 (5 bases). CDR3 length: 14 amino acids. The V and J ends lost 2 bases and 8 bases respectively, with 15 bases between them. CDR1 is MNHEY, CDR2 SVGAGI, per germline. CDR3 DNA: TGTGCCAGCAGTTACAGCGGGGGACTGATAGGCTACACCTTC. Its translation: CASSYSGGLIGYTF.

This clone was observed a single time. The CDR3 bases are TGTGCCAGCAGTCCTGGACTAGCGGAATCCTACGAGCAGTACTTC. It is translated as CASSPGLAESYEQYF. J is TRBJ2-7 and V is TRBV27; 10 nucleotides line up with TRBD2. The CDR3 has 15 amino acids. Germline values: CDR1 MNHEY, CDR2 SMNVEV (reference sequence). Trimming removed 5 bases from V and 1 base from J; junction bases left unmatched: 5.

The chain combines TRBV21-1 with TRBJ1-4. TRBV21-1 is given as a pseudogene. This CDR3 comprises 13 residues. CDR3 in DNA: TGTGCCAGCGTAAATGGGGGAGGTGAAAAACTGTTTTTT. It is translated as CASVNGGGEKLFF.

The chain recombines TRBV19 with TRBJ2-2; no reliable D call. V shed 3 bases and J shed 7 bases, with 9 bases lying between them. CDR1 is LNHDA and CDR2 is SQIVND in the germline V gene (reference sequence). The CDR3 is 13 amino acids. The CDR3 reads CASSIRFSGELFF. The CDR3 nucleotides are TGTGCCAGTAGTATTCGGTTTAGCGGGGAGCTGTTTTTT.

The chain has TRBV3-1 (or the pseudogene TRBV3-2) and TRBJ1-1, with TRBD1 matching over 7 bases. V was pared by 2 bases and J by 5 bases, with 5 bases of the junction left unmatched. This CDR3 spans 14 amino acids. Germline assignment: CDR1 LGHDT and CDR2 YNNKEL (reference sequence). The CDR3: CASSQQGDRTEAFF. The CDR3 DNA sequence: TGTGCCAGCAGCCAACAGGGGGATCGGACTGAAGCTTTCTTT.

This sequence joins TRBV20-1 and TRBJ2-7; the D gene is possibly TRBD2 (6 bases). V was trimmed by 6 bases and J by 10 bases, leaving 16 bases between them. This CDR3 is 11 amino acids long. CDR1 is DFQATT and CDR2 is SNEGSKA in the germline V gene (reference sequence). CDR3 sequence (DNA): TGCAGTGCCCCTTCCGGGACTCATCAGTACTTC. Its protein is CSAPSGTHQYF.

V usage is TRBV28 and J usage is TRBJ2-7; a weak D match, TRBD2 (5 bases). CDR1 MDHEN and CDR2 SYDVKM come from the germline V gene. The CDR3 spans 14 residues. V was pared by 7 bases and J by 3 bases, with 16 bases between. The CDR3 sequence: CASTGDPSFYEQYF. For the CDR3, the DNA is TGTGCCAGCACCGGGGATCCCTCCTTCTACGAGCAGTACTTC.

The chain carries TRBV7-6 and TRBJ2-2; D may be TRBD1 (6 bases). Germline assignment: CDR1 SGHVS and CDR2 FNYEAQ. The V end lost 2 bases, the J end lost 0 bases, and 10 bases lay between the germline ends. The CDR3 length is 16 residues. The CDR3 DNA sequence: TGTGCCAGCAGCTTACTCAGGGGATCGAACACCGGGGAGCTGTTTTTT. Amino acid sequence: CASSLLRGSNTGELFF.

The chain employs TRBV28 and TRBJ1-1; D call uncertain. Germline-derived CDR1 and CDR2 are MDHEN and SYDVKM. The germline V and J ends were trimmed by 5 bases and 4 bases, with 11 bases remaining between them. The CDR3 has 13 residues. Here the CDR3 DNA reads TGTGCCAGCAGTCCACCCCAGGTCACTGAAGCTTTCTTT. This translates into CASSPPQVTEAFF.

CDR3 sequence: CASSLSGGQFYEQYF. Here the CDR3 DNA reads TGTGCCAGCAGTTTATCCGGAGGCCAGTTTTACGAGCAGTACTTC. This chain links TRBV28 with TRBJ2-7; TRBD2 is a possible D gene (5 bases). The CDR3 has 15 amino acids. With 1 base removed from V and 4 bases from J, the gap between germline ends came to 14 bases. Germline V gives CDR1 MDHEN, CDR2 SYDVKM.

In this sample, this clone turned up many times. The CDR3 here is CASSQETAGGPTYNEQFF. CDR3 bases: TGTGCCAGCAGCCAAGAAACGGCCGGCGGGCCCACCTACAATGAGCAGTTCTTC. The chain combines TRBV3-1 (or the pseudogene TRBV3-2) with TRBJ2-1; weak D call: TRBD2 (5 bases). Germline values: CDR1 LGHDT, CDR2 YNNKEL (reference sequence). This CDR3 is 18 amino acids long. Trimming pared 0 bases from V and 2 bases from J, leaving 17 bases between.

This chain joins TRBV15 and TRBJ2-4, with TRBD1 identical over 11 bases. The CDR3 totals 18 residues. Germline V CDR1 and CDR2: LNHNV, YYDKDF (reference sequence). The J segment lost 0 bases and the V segment lost 6 bases, leaving 10 bases of the junction unmatched. Written as DNA, the CDR3 is TGTGCCACCAGAGAACCCGGGACAGGGGGGATAGCCAAAAACATTCAGTACTTC. Encoded protein: CATREPGTGGIAKNIQYF.

V usage is TRBV6-5 and J usage is TRBJ1-2; no clear D. The CDR3 totals 12 residues. Germline CDR1 is MNHEY and CDR2 is SVGAGI. V was shortened by 5 bases and J by 8 bases, with 12 bases between the two germline ends. In DNA, the CDR3 is TGTGCCAGCAGTCTGTACAGAAACGGCTACACCTTC. It encodes CASSLYRNGYTF.

The rearrangement uses TRBV4-1 and TRBJ1-1, with D possibly TRBD1 on 6 matching bases. Between the trimmed V and J ends, which lost 4 bases and 1 base, there was a span of 10 bases. Germline CDR1 is MGHRA and CDR2 is YSYEKL. This CDR3 comprises 14 residues. For the CDR3, the DNA is TGCGCCAGCAGCCTAGGACAGCAGAACACTGAAGCTTTCTTT. Amino acid sequence: CASSLGQQNTEAFF.

V is TRBV9 and J is TRBJ1-3, with D perhaps TRBD1 (5 bases). Trimming shortened V by 0 bases and J by 2 bases, and 15 bases separated the two germline ends. Germline lookup yields CDR1 SGDLS and CDR2 YYNGEE. CDR3 length: 17 residues. CDR3 nucleotides: TGTGCCAGCAGCGTAGAAGTGAGGAGGGGAGCTGGAAACACCATATATTTT. It encodes CASSVEVRRGAGNTIYF.

The V gene is TRBV25-1, the J gene TRBJ1-4; D perhaps matches TRBD1 (6 bases). CDR3 size: 13 residues. CDR1 MGHDK and CDR2 SYGVNS come from the germline V gene. The ends were cut back, 1 base at V and 9 bases at J, with 9 bases in the middle. The CDR3 loop reads CASSEWGGQKLFF. DNA for the CDR3: TGTGCCAGCAGTGAATGGGGGGGGCAAAAACTGTTTTTT. Full variable domain (missing parts from reference TRBV25-1 and TRBJ1-4): EADIYQTPRYLVIGTGKKITLECSQTMGHDKMYWYQQDPGMELHLIHYSYGVNSTEKGDLSSESTVSRIRTEHFPLTLESARPSHTSQYLCASSEWGGQKLFFGSGTQLSVL.

This clone was seen a few times. The chain recombines TRBV6-2 or TRBV6-3 with TRBJ2-7; TRBD2 might be the D (6 bases). V lost 5 bases, J lost 0 bases, and 8 bases lay in between. The CDR3 runs to 13 residues. The germline V gene encodes CDR1 MNHEY and CDR2 SVGEGT. CDR3 nucleotide sequence: TGTGCCAGCAGTCGGGGGAACTCCTACGAGCAGTACTTC. Translation: CASSRGNSYEQYF.